This T cell receptor (beta chain) was captured in a study of T cells in Graves' hyperthyroidism and ophthalmopathy. Trimming cost V 6 bases and J 1 base, with 16 bases left between them. Germline V gene data show CDR1 as MDHEN and CDR2 as SYDVKM. CDR3 length: 15 amino acids. The study's findings and limits: For ophthalmopathy, model prediction preceded onset by a median 6.5 months. Ophthalmopathy was told apart from stable hyperthyroidism by a 13 V-J model.

In its sample, this clonotype was seen many times. The antigen is not known. The investigators amplified TCR beta CDR3 regions from RNA transcripts. The study used the HTBI primer set for a first-round RT-PCR of the TCR CDR3. A single record per CDR3 protein comes from TCRdb applying MiXCR to the multiplex PCR reads. The sample lists under 600,000 distinct CDR3 sequences, roughly 15% occurring once. Ophthalmopathy patients had Clinical Activity Score at least 3, NOSPECS grade at least 4, duration under 3 months. On the basis of clinical symptoms, serum thyroxine and TRAb, thyroid ultrasound and orbital computed tomography, diagnoses were made.

Sequenced material: blood. The chain joins TRBV28 to TRBJ2-7, with a tentative D call TRBD1 (8 bases). The receptor was isolated from a woman in her thirties or forties with Graves' ophthalmopathy. CDR3 nucleotides: TGTGCCAGCAGCGAACAGGGGGGGAGATCCTACGAGCAGTACTTC. Protein sequence: CASSEQGGRSYEQYF.